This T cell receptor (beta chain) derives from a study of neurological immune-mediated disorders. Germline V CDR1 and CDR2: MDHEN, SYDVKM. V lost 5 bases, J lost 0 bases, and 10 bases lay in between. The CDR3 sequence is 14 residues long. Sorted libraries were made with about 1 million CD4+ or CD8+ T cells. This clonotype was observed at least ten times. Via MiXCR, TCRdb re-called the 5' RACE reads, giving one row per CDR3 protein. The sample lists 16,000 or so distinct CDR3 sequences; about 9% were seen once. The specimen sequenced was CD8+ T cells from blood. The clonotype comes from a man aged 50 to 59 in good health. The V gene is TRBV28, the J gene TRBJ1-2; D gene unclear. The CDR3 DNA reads TGTGCCAGCAGTATCCCACTAGCTAACTATGGCTACACCTTC. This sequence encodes CASSIPLANYGYTF.